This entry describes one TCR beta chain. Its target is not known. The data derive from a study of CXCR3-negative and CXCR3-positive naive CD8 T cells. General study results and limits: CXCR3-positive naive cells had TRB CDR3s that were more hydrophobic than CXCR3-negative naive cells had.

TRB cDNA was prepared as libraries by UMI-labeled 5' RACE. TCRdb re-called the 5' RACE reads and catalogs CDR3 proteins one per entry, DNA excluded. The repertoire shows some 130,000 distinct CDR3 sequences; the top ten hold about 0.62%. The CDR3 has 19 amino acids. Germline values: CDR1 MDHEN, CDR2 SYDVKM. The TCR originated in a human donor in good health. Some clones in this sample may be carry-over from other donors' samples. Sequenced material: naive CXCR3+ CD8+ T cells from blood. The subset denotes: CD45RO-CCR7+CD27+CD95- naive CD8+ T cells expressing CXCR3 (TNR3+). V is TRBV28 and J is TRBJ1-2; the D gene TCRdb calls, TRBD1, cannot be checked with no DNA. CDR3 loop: CASSPSLSRGGQNPYGYTF.